Detailed here is one TCR beta chain. The CDR3 is made up of 15 amino acids. The trim removed 0 bases at V and 3 bases at J, leaving 5 bases unmatched. Germline CDR1 is SGHRS and CDR2 is YFSETQ. Generated by immunoSEQ multiplex PCR, the TCRdb table keeps only in-frame clones and is missing some. The sample contains over 200,000 clones, around three quarters of which appear only once. This sample is part of a study of blood T cell repertoires in COVID-19. Background on the study: Sources were T cells, B-cell-depleted T cells, or PBMCs; the material itself was cDNA or gDNA.

What was sequenced was peripheral blood. The sequence was obtained from a woman of 80 years or more with acute or convalescent COVID-19. V gene TRBV5-1 combines with J gene TRBJ2-5, with 7 bases that match TRBD2. CDR3 nucleotide sequence: TGCGCCAGCAGCTTGGTAGCGGGCTCCAAAGAGACCCAGTACTTC. Protein product: CASSLVAGSKETQYF. Variable domain in full (rest from reference TRBV5-1 and TRBJ2-5): KAGVTQTPRYLIKTRGQQVTLSCSPISGHRSVSWYQQTPGQGLQFLFEYFSETQRNKGNFPGRFSGRQFSNSRSEMNVSTLELGDSALYLCASSLVAGSKETQYFGPGTRLLVL.